What follows describes a single TCR beta chain. Its matching antigen is unknown. CDR1 and CDR2 (germline): ENHRY, SYGVKD. The CDR3 has 16 amino acids. The V end was cut by 6 bases, the J end by 1 base, with 13 bases between. Drawing of blood for sampling happened at baseline, at cycle 4 day 1, and at cycle 7 day 1. TCRdb's copy holds only in-frame clones and misses some; the assay was immunoSEQ multiplex PCR. The data contain about 89,000 clones, roughly 93% of them seen just once; the ten biggest clones take up less than 0.75%. These data originate in a study of OX40 agonist ivuxolimab in advanced cancers. Overall study context: Patients' therapy was ivuxolimab, an antibody that acts as an agonist of OX40 (CD134). A history of anti-PD-1, anti-PD-L1 or anti-CTLA-4 therapy was acceptable, and approximately 40% had some.

Points from the study as a whole: There was clonal expansion of CD4+ and CD8+ blood T cells by week 6 at 0.1 to 3.0 mg/kg.

This TCR came from an adult with an advanced solid tumor such as melanoma, head and neck, liver or kidney cancer. The chain combines TRBV10-3 with TRBJ2-6; D perhaps matches TRBD2 (5 bases). The specimen was CD4+ or CD8+ T cells sorted from blood, collected in a trial of the OX40 agonist ivuxolimab. The CDR3 region is CAISRDGVSGANVLTF. The CDR3, as DNA: TGTGCCATCAGCCGAGACGGGGTTTCTGGGGCCAACGTCCTGACTTTC.